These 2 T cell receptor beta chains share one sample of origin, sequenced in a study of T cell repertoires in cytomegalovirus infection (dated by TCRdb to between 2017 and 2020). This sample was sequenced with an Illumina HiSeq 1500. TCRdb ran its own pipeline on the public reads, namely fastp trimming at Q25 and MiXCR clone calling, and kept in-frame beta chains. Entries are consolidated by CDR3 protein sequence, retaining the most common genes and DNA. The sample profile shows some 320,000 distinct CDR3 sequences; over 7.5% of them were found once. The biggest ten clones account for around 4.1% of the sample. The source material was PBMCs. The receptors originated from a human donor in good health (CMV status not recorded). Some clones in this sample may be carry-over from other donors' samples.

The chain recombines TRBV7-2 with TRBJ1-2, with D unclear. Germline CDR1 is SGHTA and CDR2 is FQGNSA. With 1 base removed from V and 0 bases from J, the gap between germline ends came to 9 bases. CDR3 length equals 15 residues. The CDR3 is CASSLGQTSNYGYTF. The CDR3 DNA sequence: TGTGCCAGCAGCTTAGGGCAGACTTCTAACTATGGCTACACCTTC.

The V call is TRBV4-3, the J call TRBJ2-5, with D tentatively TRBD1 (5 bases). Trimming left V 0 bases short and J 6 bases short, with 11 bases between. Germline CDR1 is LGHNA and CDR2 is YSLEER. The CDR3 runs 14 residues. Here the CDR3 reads CASSQEVTVQTQYF. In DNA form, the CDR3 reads TGCGCCAGCAGCCAAGAGGTGACAGTACAGACCCAGTACTTC.